The 20 T cell receptor beta chains below come from one sample, sequenced in a study of regulatory T cells in long-lasting Graves disease. Time point defined: newly diagnosed GD, antithyroid drugs for less than 3 months. Making the TCR library involved RNA that had been extracted from PBMCs. Researchers made TCR beta libraries by using iRepertoire HTBI primers and running Arm-PCR on CDR3 regions. MiXCR, run by TCRdb on the multiplex PCR reads, gives a single entry per CDR3 protein. This sample has around 460,000 distinct CDR3 sequences; 14% occur once, and the top ten carry about 15%. The same sample was also studied in work on T cells in Graves' hyperthyroidism and ophthalmopathy.

The sample was peripheral blood mononuclear cells (PBMCs), taken at new diagnosis, from a patient treated with antithyroid drugs. All receptors derive from a woman aged 45 to 65 with Graves disease.

This rearrangement joins TRBV20-1 to TRBJ2-1; D uncertain. Trimming removed 6 bases from V and 6 bases from J, with 18 bases in between. CDR3 length: 14 amino acids. Germline V gene data show CDR1 as DFQATT and CDR2 as SNEGSKA (reference sequence). The CDR3: CSALEPVVGNEQFF. CDR3 sequence (DNA): TGCAGTGCCCTCGAACCGGTCGTTGGCAATGAGCAGTTCTTC.

This clonotype was seen at least ten times. V usage is TRBV3-1 and J usage is TRBJ2-7; unclear D gene. The germline V gene has CDR1 LGHDT and CDR2 YNNKEL (reference sequence). Between the trimmed V and J ends, which lost 3 bases and 3 bases, there was a span of 12 bases. The CDR3 loop spans 14 amino acids. Here the CDR3 DNA reads TGTGCCAGCAGCCAGGGATTAGACGGCTACGAGCAGTACTTC. Its translation is CASSQGLDGYEQYF.

A remark on this clonotype: This may arise from a read error, as a much more abundant clone is one base away. The gene calls are TRBV2 and TRBJ2-3, with D possibly TRBD1 on 6 matching bases. The end of the DNA aligns better with TRBJ2-5, so the J call may be wrong. CDR3 length: 15 amino acids. CDR1 and CDR2 (germline): SNHLY, FYNNEI. CDR3 nucleotides: TGTGCCAGCAGTGCAAAACAGGGAATAGGAGAGACCCAGTACTTC. It yields the protein CASSAKQGIGETQYF.

The chain has TRBV10-3 and TRBJ1-3, with D possibly matching TRBD1 (5 bases). The V end lost 5 bases, the J end lost 2 bases, and 10 bases lay between the germline ends. CDR1 ENHRY and CDR2 SYGVKD come from the germline V gene. The CDR3 totals 14 residues. The CDR3 DNA is TGTGCCATCAGTCCAGGGACCACTGGAAACACCATATATTTT. It encodes CAISPGTTGNTIYF.

This clonotype was observed many times. The chain uses TRBV27 and TRBJ2-1, with 9 bases matching TRBD1. V lost 5 bases, J lost 2 bases, and 4 bases stayed unmatched. This CDR3 is 15 amino acids long. Germline-derived CDR1 and CDR2 are MNHEY and SMNVEV (reference sequence). This CDR3 is CASSPGTGTYNEQFF. In DNA, the CDR3 is TGTGCCAGCAGTCCCGGGACAGGGACCTACAATGAGCAGTTCTTC.

This clonotype showed up many times. This chain links TRBV7-3 with TRBJ2-2, with 8 bases lining up with TRBD2. This CDR3 spans 14 amino acids. Germline V gives CDR1 SGHTA, CDR2 FQGTGA. Trimming at V came to 6 bases and at J to 7 bases, leaving 7 bases not matched to a gene. CDR3 coding DNA: TGTGCCAGCAGTAGCGGGGAGAGGTTCGGGGAGCTGTTTTTT. It translates to CASSSGERFGELFF.

Many counts were recorded for this clonotype. The chain is built from TRBV11-2 and TRBJ2-7, with D unresolved. Trimming removed 3 bases from V and 2 bases from J, with 11 bases in between. Germline CDR1 and CDR2: SGHAT and FQNNGV. The CDR3 extends over 14 amino acids. CDR3 protein: CASSFTQMPYEQYF. CDR3 DNA sequence: TGTGCCAGCAGCTTCACGCAGATGCCCTACGAGCAGTACTTC.

In this sample, this clonotype turned up many times. The V and J genes are TRBV3-1 and TRBJ2-1, with 9 bases that match TRBD2. CDR1 is LGHDT and CDR2 is YNNKEL in the germline V gene (reference sequence). The CDR3 has 17 amino acids. With V trimmed by 6 bases and J by 3 bases, 12 bases remained unmatched. In DNA, the CDR3 is TGTGCCAGCAGTCCCGGTTATCTTAGCGGGGGCTACAATGAGCAGTTCTTC. Translating it yields CASSPGYLSGGYNEQFF.

This clonotype was seen repeatedly, ten times or more. The gene calls are TRBV28 and TRBJ2-5; TRBD2 might be the D (6 bases). The CDR3 sequence is 14 residues long. Trimming shortened V by 1 base and J by 5 bases, and 11 bases separated the two germline ends. Germline values: CDR1 MDHEN, CDR2 SYDVKM. The CDR3 protein is CASSLLGGMETQYF. CDR3 sequence (DNA): TGTGCCAGCAGTTTATTGGGGGGAATGGAGACCCAGTACTTC.

This clonotype has at least ten counts. V usage is TRBV5-6 and J usage is TRBJ2-7, with 11 bases identical to TRBD2. The CDR3 consists of 18 residues. J gave up 6 bases and V 4 bases, and 18 bases lay outside the gene matches. From germline, CDR1 is SGHDT and CDR2 YYEEEE. In DNA form, the CDR3 reads TGTGCCAGCAGCCGAGGACTAGCGGGTCCCGACTATGCAGCCGAGCAGTACTTC. It codes for CASSRGLAGPDYAAEQYF.

There are a few counts of this clonotype. The chain links TRBV7-9 to TRBJ2-6; possibly TRBD1 for D (5 bases). V lost 5 bases and J 0 bases, leaving 17 bases between the germline ends. The CDR3 length is 18 residues. Germline assignment: CDR1 SEHNR and CDR2 FQNEAQ (reference sequence). CDR3 sequence reads: CASSPETGENSGANVLTF. The CDR3 DNA reads TGTGCCAGCAGCCCAGAAACAGGAGAAAACTCTGGGGCCAACGTCCTGACTTTC.

This clonotype was detected ten times or more. The chain links TRBV27 to TRBJ2-1, with D perhaps being TRBD1 or TRBD2 (5 bases each). The germline V gene has CDR1 MNHEY and CDR2 SMNVEV (reference sequence). The V end was cut by 2 bases, the J end by 5 bases, with 13 bases between. The CDR3 length is 15 residues. This chain's CDR3 is CASSLGTKPNNEQFF. The CDR3 bases are TGTGCCAGCAGTTTAGGGACCAAACCAAACAATGAGCAGTTCTTC.

This clonotype was observed at least ten times. V usage is TRBV29-1 and J usage is TRBJ2-1, with unresolved D. The CDR3 contains 10 residues. In germline, CDR1 is SQVTM, CDR2 ANQGSEA. Trimming cost V 7 bases and J 4 bases, with 5 bases left between them. This CDR3 is CSAAYNEQFF. DNA for the CDR3: TGCAGCGCCGCATACAATGAGCAGTTCTTC.

In its sample, this clonotype was seen many times. The V gene is TRBV6-5, the J gene TRBJ2-7; D not certain. The CDR3 is 17 amino acids. Trimming left V 3 bases short and J 0 bases short, with 18 bases between. Germline V gives CDR1 MNHEY, CDR2 SVGAGI. CDR3 nucleotide sequence: TGTGCCAGCAGTTATTCTACGTCCGACGCCTACTCCTACGAGCAGTACTTC. Translation: CASSYSTSDAYSYEQYF.

This clonotype appeared a few times. The chain is built from TRBV6-4 and TRBJ2-2; tentatively, D is TRBD1 or TRBD2 (5 bases each). V shed 6 bases and J shed 4 bases, with 18 bases lying between them. CDR3 size: 16 residues. Germline V gene lookup returns CDR1 MRHNA and CDR2 SNTAGT. The CDR3 DNA reads TGTGCCAGCAGCTACCGTCCGGGACCAACCACCGGGGAGCTGTTTTTT. It encodes CASSYRPGPTTGELFF.

This clonotype was counted ten times or more. V usage is TRBV6-1 and J usage is TRBJ2-7; D may be TRBD1 (6 bases). Germline values: CDR1 MNHNS, CDR2 SASEGT. The CDR3 runs to 13 residues. V gave up 6 bases and J gave up 2 bases, with 11 bases separating them. The CDR3 DNA is TGTGCCAGCAGACGACAGGTAACCTACGAGCAGTACTTC. This encodes CASRRQVTYEQYF.

A remark on this clonotype: The junction does not match germline at one end; this may be a read error. The chain links TRBV6-5 to TRBJ1-1; the D gene is possibly TRBD1 (6 bases). The CDR3 contains 16 residues. Germline V CDR1 and CDR2: MNHEY, SVGAGI. CDR3 amino acids: CASSYATFEGQSEALF. CDR3 bases: TGTGCCAGCAGTTACGCAACATTCGAAGGACAGTCCGAAGCTCTCTTT.

The genes are TRBV6-1 and TRBJ2-2, with 8 nucleotides matching TRBD2. Germline V gives CDR1 MNHNS, CDR2 SASEGT. V shed 7 bases, J shed 7 bases, and the junction held 5 bases outside the gene matches. The CDR3 is 13 residues long. In DNA form, the CDR3 reads TGTGCCAGCAAACTAGCGGCCCACGGGGAGCTGTTTTTT. Protein product: CASKLAAHGELFF.

This clonotype was seen a few times. The J gene is TRBJ2-1, the V gene TRBV9; TRBD1 matches 7 bases. V was clipped by 3 bases and J by 4 bases; unmatched bases: 7. This CDR3 is built from 15 residues. The germline CDR1 and CDR2 sequences are SGDLS and YYNGEE. In DNA, the CDR3 is TGTGCCAGCAGCGATGACAGGGTGGCTTACAATGAGCAGTTCTTC. Its protein product is CASSDDRVAYNEQFF. Drawing the rest from reference TRBV9 and TRBJ2-1, the complete variable domain is DSGVTQTPKHLITATGQRVTLRCSPRSGDLSVYWYQQSLDQGLQFLIQYYNGEERAKGNILERFSAQQFPDLHSELNLSSLELGDSALYFCASSDDRVAYNEQFFGPGTRLTVL.

V is TRBV5-1 and J is TRBJ2-4; D assignment may be TRBD1 or TRBD2 (6 bases each). Trimming shortened V by 5 bases and J by 1 base, and 13 bases separated the two germline ends. Germline CDR1 and CDR2: SGHRS and YFSETQ. The CDR3 extends over 15 amino acids. The DNA for the CDR3 is TGCGCCAGCAGACCGGGGGCGGAGGCCAAAAACATTCAGTACTTC. This translates into CASRPGAEAKNIQYF.